These T cell receptor beta chains were read from a single sample in a study of technical replicates of blood from several donors. TCRdb's table, derived via immunoSEQ multiplex PCR, lists solely in-frame clones and lacks some. The sample yields about 70,000 clones, approximately 83% seen once. Sequenced input: PBMCs. The receptors stem from a human donor in good health. Some clones in this sample may be carry-over from other donors' samples. CDR3s include the opening cysteine and the closing phenylalanine or tryptophan. The D gene is left open where the match is weak. Clone sizes are given selectively: once, few, many, or a class where the clone is expanded.

v_gene,abundance,d_gene,j_gene,CDR3nt,CDR3aa
TRBV2,.,.,TRBJ1-1,TGTGCCAGCAGTGATCCGGGAACAGAAGCTTTCTTT,CASSDPGTEAFF
TRBV10-3,.,TRBD1,TRBJ2-6,TGTGCCATCAGTAACCAAGGACAGGGGCTCTCCTCTGGGGCCAACGTCCTGACTTTC,CAISNQGQGLSSGANVLTF
TRBV6-5,.,.,TRBJ2-7,TGTGCCAGCAGTTACGGTGGCTGGGCGGGCTCCTACGAGCAGTACTTC,CASSYGGWAGSYEQYF
TRBV9,few,TRBD2,TRBJ2-3,TGTGCCAGCAGCGCCCTTACTAGCGGGGTTGAGGATACGCAGTATTTT,CASSALTSGVEDTQYF
TRBV18,.,.,TRBJ2-7,TGTGCCAGCTCTAGGATGTCGACAGCAAGCGAACCCTACGAGCAGTACTTC,CASSRMSTASEPYEQYF
TRBV19,.,.,TRBJ1-6,TGTGCCAGTGGACTGAGGTTTCCACCCCTCCACTTT,CASGLRFPPLHF
TRBV4-2,.,.,TRBJ2-2,TGTGCCAGCAGCCAACAAGGGCAGGGGAACACCGGGGAGCTGTTTTTT,CASSQQGQGNTGELFF
TRBV5-8,once,.,TRBJ1-2,TGTGCCAGCAGATCTGCTTGGGCCATGGGCTACACCTTC,CASRSAWAMGYTF
TRBV5-4,.,.,TRBJ1-6,TGTGCCAGCAGCTTTAAGTCCCCGGGAGATTCACCCCTCCACTTT,CASSFKSPGDSPLHF
TRBV11-2,once,TRBD2,TRBJ2-5,TGTGCCAGCAGCACGGTAGCGGGAGGAAAATACCATGAGACCCAGTACTTC,CASSTVAGGKYHETQYF
TRBV14,few,.,TRBJ1-2,TGTGCCAGCAGCCCGAACGGCTATGGCTACACCTTC,CASSPNGYGYTF
TRBV6-6,once,.,TRBJ2-2,TGTGCCAGCAGTTCAGGGTACGCCGGGGAGCTGTTTTTT,CASSSGYAGELFF
TRBV29-1,.,.,TRBJ1-3,TGCAGCATCTCAGACATATCTGGAAACACCATATATTTT,CSISDISGNTIYF
TRBV11-3,.,.,TRBJ2-2,TGTGCCAGCAGCTTAGCCCTTGGCAGGAACACCGGGGAGCTGTTTTTT,CASSLALGRNTGELFF
TRBV19,.,TRBD2,TRBJ2-1,TGTGCCAGTAGTATAGGGACTAGCGGGACCTACAATGAGCAGTTCTTC,CASSIGTSGTYNEQFF
TRBV7-2,.,TRBD2,TRBJ2-1,TGTGCCAGCAGCTTAGCGGTAGCGGGAGGTCTTGAGCAGTTCTTC,CASSLAVAGGLEQFF
TRBV9,once,TRBD2,TRBJ2-1,TGTGCCAGCAGCGACTCCACGGGGGGGTTGTTAGGGGGCTACAATGAGCAGTTCTTC,CASSDSTGGLLGGYNEQFF
TRBV5-5,.,.,TRBJ2-1,TGTGCCAGCAGCACTCGGACCGCCACAAGCGGCAATGAGCAGTTCTTC,CASSTRTATSGNEQFF
TRBV18,.,.,TRBJ2-7,TGTGCCAGCTCACCGTCCGCGGAGGCCTACGAGCAGTACTTC,CASSPSAEAYEQYF
TRBV2,.,.,TRBJ2-6,TGTGCCGGAAGCAGGGGTAGGGAGGGAGGATCGAGTGGGGCCAACGTCCTGACTTTC,CAGSRGREGGSSGANVLTF
TRBV7-2,.,TRBD1,TRBJ1-5,TGTGCCAGCAGCCCAGCGAGAGGACAGGGGTATCAGCCCCAGCATTTT,CASSPARGQGYQPQHF
TRBV4-3,.,.,TRBJ2-5,TGCGCCAGCAGCCAAGATGGCGAGGGGAGGGAGACCCAGTACTTC,CASSQDGEGRETQYF
TRBV7-2,few,.,TRBJ2-3,TGTGCCAGCAGCTTATGGCCCAGGGGCGCAGATACGCAGTATTTT,CASSLWPRGADTQYF
TRBV10-3,.,.,TRBJ2-2,TGTGCCATTGCGAGTGGCGGGCAATACACCGGGGAGCTGTTTTTT,CAIASGGQYTGELFF
TRBV19,.,TRBD2,TRBJ2-1,TGTGCCAGTAGTATAGGTTGGACTAGCGGGAGTTACAATGAGCAGTTCTTC,CASSIGWTSGSYNEQFF
TRBV5-1,.,TRBD2,TRBJ2-5,TGCGCCAGCAGTGATACGGGGGGGCCGGAAGAGACCCAGTACTTC,CASSDTGGPEETQYF
TRBV6-5,.,.,TRBJ2-5,TGTGCCAGCAGTTCGCAGGGCGGGGGCCACCAAGAGACCCAGTACTTC,CASSSQGGGHQETQYF
TRBV4-1,once,.,TRBJ1-4,TGCGCCAGCAGCCCGACAGGTCTAAATGAAAAACTGTTTTTT,CASSPTGLNEKLFF
TRBV28,.,TRBD1,TRBJ1-2,TGTGCCAGCTGGGAACGGGGGGAAACAGGGGGGGACTATGGCTACACCTTC,CASWERGETGGDYGYTF
TRBV27,.,.,TRBJ1-2,TGTGCCAGCAGTCCCTTGGGGACTACTAACTATGGCTACACCTTC,CASSPLGTTNYGYTF
TRBV5-1,.,.,TRBJ1-3,TGCGCCAGCAGCTTGCGGGGCCTCAGGGGCTCTGGAAACACCATATATTTT,CASSLRGLRGSGNTIYF
TRBV7-9,.,.,TRBJ2-3,TGTGCCAGCAGCTTACTACAGGGCACAGATACGCAGTATTTT,CASSLLQGTDTQYF
TRBV10-3,.,TRBD1,TRBJ1-1,TGTGCCATCAGCGGGACAGCCACTGAAGCTTTCTTT,CAISGTATEAFF
TRBV5-6,.,.,TRBJ1-2,TGTGCCAGCAGCTTGTTTTTGGCGGCTAACTATGGCTACACCTTC,CASSLFLAANYGYTF
TRBV5-6,.,.,TRBJ2-5,TGTGCCAGCAGCTTGGGGACCGGGGGACAAGAGACCCAGTACTTC,CASSLGTGGQETQYF
TRBV7-2,.,TRBD1,TRBJ2-7,TGTGCCAGCAGCTGGGGACAGGGCCCCTACGAGCAGTACTTC,CASSWGQGPYEQYF
TRBV2,.,TRBD1,TRBJ2-7,TGTGCCAGCAGGCCGGGACAGGGGGCCTGGGAGCAGTACTTC,CASRPGQGAWEQYF
TRBV30,.,.,TRBJ1-2,TGTGCCTGGAGAGCACTGGCGGGGCAAGTAGGCTACACCTTC,CAWRALAGQVGYTF
TRBV29-1,.,.,TRBJ2-3,TGCAGCTCCAGGCCCCCCCGACAGGTATTTTCTCGCACAGATACGCAGTATTTT,CSSRPPRQVFSRTDTQYF
TRBV7-2,.,.,TRBJ2-2,TGTGCCAGCAGCTTAGGCACCCCAGGCCCTCCTTTT,CASSLGTPGPPF
TRBV4-3,.,.,TRBJ2-3,TGCGCCAGCAGCCAAGGCTCAGGGGCGGCGAGCGGAGGTATCACAGATACGCAGTATTTT,CASSQGSGAASGGITDTQYF
TRBV11-2,.,TRBD2,TRBJ2-5,TGTGCCAGCAGCCGGGGACTAGCGAATAGGTTACAAGAGACCCAGTACTTC,CASSRGLANRLQETQYF
TRBV18,.,TRBD2,TRBJ2-5,TGTGCCAGCTCACCGAACGTCCTAGCACTAGCGGGAGTTGGAGAGACCCAGTACTTC,CASSPNVLALAGVGETQYF
TRBV7-9,.,.,TRBJ2-7,TGTGCCAGCAGCCCTCGGACAGGAGGGAACTACGAGCAGTACTTC,CASSPRTGGNYEQYF
TRBV5-1,.,TRBD2,TRBJ2-1,TGCGCCAGCAGCTTGGCCGGGACTAGCAATGGGAATGAGCAGTTCTTC,CASSLAGTSNGNEQFF
TRBV7-2,.,.,TRBJ2-3,TGTGCCAGCAGCTCCCCATCTCTAGCACGCACAGATACGCAGTATTTT,CASSSPSLARTDTQYF
TRBV2,.,.,TRBJ1-2,TGTGCCAGCAGTGGGTGGGTCAGGGGCAACTATGGCTACACCTTC,CASSGWVRGNYGYTF
TRBV7-7,few,.,TRBJ2-1,TGTGCCAGCAGCTTAACTGGGAGCTCCTACAATGAGCAGTTCTTC,CASSLTGSSYNEQFF
TRBV19,.,TRBD2,TRBJ2-7,TGTGCCAGTAGTCTCGGACTAGCGGTTACCTACGAGCAGTACTTC,CASSLGLAVTYEQYF
TRBV10-3,.,.,TRBJ2-3,TGTGCCATCAGGCCCGATGGGACTCCCGTTGCGGATACGCAGTATTTT,CAIRPDGTPVADTQYF